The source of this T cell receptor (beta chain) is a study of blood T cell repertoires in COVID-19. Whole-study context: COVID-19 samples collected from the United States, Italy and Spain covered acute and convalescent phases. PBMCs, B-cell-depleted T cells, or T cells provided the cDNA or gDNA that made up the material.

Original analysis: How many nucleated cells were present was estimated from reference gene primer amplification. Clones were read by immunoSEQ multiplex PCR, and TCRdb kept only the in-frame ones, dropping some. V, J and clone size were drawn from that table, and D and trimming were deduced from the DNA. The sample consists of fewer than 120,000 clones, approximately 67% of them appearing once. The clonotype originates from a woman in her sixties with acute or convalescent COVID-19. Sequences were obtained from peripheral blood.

The CDR3 loop is CASSQEGTRGNTGELFF. The CDR3 DNA reads as TGTGCCAGCAGCCAAGAGGGGACTAGAGGGAACACCGGGGAGCTGTTTTTT. This chain uses TRBV4-2 with TRBJ2-2, with TRBD2 matching 8 bases. Per the germline V gene, CDR1 is LGHNA and CDR2 is YNFKEQ. V lost 0 bases, J lost 1 base, and 4 bases stayed unmatched. This CDR3 comprises 17 residues.